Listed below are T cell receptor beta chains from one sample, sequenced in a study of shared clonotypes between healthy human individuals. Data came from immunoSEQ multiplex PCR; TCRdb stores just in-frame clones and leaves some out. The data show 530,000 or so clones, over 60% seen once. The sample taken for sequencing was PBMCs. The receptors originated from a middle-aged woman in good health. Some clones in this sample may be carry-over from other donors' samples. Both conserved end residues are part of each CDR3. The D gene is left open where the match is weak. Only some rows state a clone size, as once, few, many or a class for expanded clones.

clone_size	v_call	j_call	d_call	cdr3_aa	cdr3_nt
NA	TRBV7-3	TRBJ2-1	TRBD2	CASRLDPPIPGLAGGEGNEQFF	TGTGCCAGCAGATTAGACCCCCCGATCCCGGGACTAGCGGGAGGAGAGGGCAATGAGCAGTTCTTC
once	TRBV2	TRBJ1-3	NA	CASSGLQGSGNTIYF	TGTGCCAGCAGTGGATTACAGGGCTCTGGAAACACCATATATTTT
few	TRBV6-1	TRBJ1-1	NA	CAARRGAWNTEAFF	TGTGCCGCTAGGCGAGGGGCTTGGAACACTGAAGCTTTCTTT
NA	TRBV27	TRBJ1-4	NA	CASSYAVGANEKLFF	TGTGCCAGCAGTTATGCGGTGGGGGCAAATGAAAAACTGTTTTTT
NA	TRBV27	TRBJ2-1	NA	CASSLRGNRNEQFF	TGTGCCAGCAGTTTAAGGGGTAATAGGAATGAGCAGTTCTTC
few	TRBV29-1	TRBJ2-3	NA	CSVEEGRLQYF	TGCAGCGTTGAGGAGGGCAGGCTGCAGTATTTT
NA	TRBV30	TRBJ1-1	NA	CAWRASRASNTEAFF	TGTGCCTGGAGGGCCAGCCGGGCCTCCAACACTGAAGCTTTCTTT
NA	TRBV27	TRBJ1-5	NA	CASSEGTGLGPQHF	TGTGCCAGCAGCGAAGGGACGGGTCTGGGGCCCCAGCATTTT
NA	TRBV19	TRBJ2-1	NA	CATLGQGGNEQFF	TGTGCCACCTTGGGGCAGGGCGGCAATGAGCAGTTCTTC
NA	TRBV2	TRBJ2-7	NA	CASTTSYEQYF	TGTGCCAGCACAACTAGTTACGAGCAGTACTTC
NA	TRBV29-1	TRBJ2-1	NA	CSLRVAEYNEQFF	TGCAGCCTCCGGGTAGCGGAATACAATGAGCAGTTCTTC
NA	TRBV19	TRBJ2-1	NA	CASSIGLALDEQFF	TGTGCCAGTAGTATCGGACTGGCTTTGGATGAGCAGTTCTTC
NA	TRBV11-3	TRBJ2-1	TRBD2	CASSSSGRAYNEQFF	TGTGCCAGCAGCTCTAGCGGGAGGGCCTACAATGAGCAGTTCTTC
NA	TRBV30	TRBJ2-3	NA	CAWDSTDTQYF	TGTGCCTGGGACAGCACAGATACGCAGTATTTT
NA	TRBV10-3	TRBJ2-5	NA	CAISEDQGRGETQYF	TGTGCCATCAGTGAGGATCAGGGAAGGGGAGAGACCCAGTACTTC
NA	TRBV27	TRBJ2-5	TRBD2	CASSFLAGVKETQYF	TGTGCCAGCAGTTTCCTCGCGGGAGTGAAAGAGACCCAGTACTTC
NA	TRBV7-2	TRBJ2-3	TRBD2	CASSLELASSTDTQYF	TGTGCCAGCAGCTTAGAACTAGCGTCTAGCACAGATACGCAGTATTTT
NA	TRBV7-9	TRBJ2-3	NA	CASSLSGGSDTQYF	TGTGCCAGCAGCTTAAGTGGTGGGTCGGATACGCAGTATTTT
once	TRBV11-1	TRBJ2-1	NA	CASSRTRYEQFF	TGTGCCAGCAGCAGAACTAGGTATGAGCAGTTCTTC
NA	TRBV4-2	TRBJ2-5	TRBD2	CASSQDRGGEETQYF	TGTGCCAGCAGCCAAGATCGGGGGGGAGAAGAGACCCAGTACTTC
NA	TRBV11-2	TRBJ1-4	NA	CASSLRRGEHTTNEKLFF	TGTGCCAGCAGCTTAAGGAGGGGAGAACACACAACTAATGAAAAACTGTTTTTT
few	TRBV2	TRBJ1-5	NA	CASSGGNQPQHF	TGTGCCAGCAGTGGGGGCAATCAGCCCCAGCATTTT
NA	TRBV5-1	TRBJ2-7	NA	CASRPGTSYEQYF	TGCGCCAGCAGACCCGGGACCTCCTACGAGCAGTACTTC
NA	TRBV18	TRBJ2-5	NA	CASSPPSGSQETQYF	TGTGCCAGCTCACCACCGTCAGGGTCCCAAGAGACCCAGTACTTC
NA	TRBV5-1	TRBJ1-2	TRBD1	CASSATTGGAGGYTF	TGCGCCAGCAGCGCAACTACAGGGGGCGCCGGCGGCTACACCTTC
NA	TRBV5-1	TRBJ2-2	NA	CASSSSMTGDLTGELFF	TGCGCCAGCAGCTCCTCTATGACGGGAGACCTCACCGGGGAGCTGTTTTTT
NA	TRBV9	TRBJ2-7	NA	CASSVGLGLTYEQYF	TGTGCCAGCAGCGTAGGTCTCGGGTTAACCTACGAGCAGTACTTC
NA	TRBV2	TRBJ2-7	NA	CASSGRDSYEQYF	TGTGCCAGCAGTGGTAGGGACTCCTACGAGCAGTACTTC
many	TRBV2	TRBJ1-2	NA	CASSDSGYRGYTF	TGTGCCAGCAGTGACTCAGGGTATCGTGGCTACACCTTC
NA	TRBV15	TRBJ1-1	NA	CATTSIWGVWTEAFF	TGTGCCACCACCTCCATCTGGGGGGTATGGACTGAAGCTTTCTTT
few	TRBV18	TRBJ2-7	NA	CASSPVSSYEQYF	TGTGCCAGCTCACCTGTTAGCTCCTACGAGCAGTACTTC
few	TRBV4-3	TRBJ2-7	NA	CASSQYRGLEQYF	TGCGCCAGCAGCCAGTACCGGGGTCTCGAGCAGTACTTC
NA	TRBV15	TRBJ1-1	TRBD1	CATSMRDSLTNYYLNTEAFF	TGTGCCACCAGCATGCGGGACAGCTTGACGAACTATTACTTGAACACTGAAGCTTTCTTT
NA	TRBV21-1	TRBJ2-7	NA	CASGRDRSMGDNYEQYF	TGTGCCAGCGGCCGGGACAGGTCGATGGGAGACAACTACGAGCAGTACTTC
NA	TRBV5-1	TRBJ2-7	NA	CASNDPGSSYEQYF	TGCGCCAGCAACGATCCAGGGAGCTCCTACGAGCAGTACTTC
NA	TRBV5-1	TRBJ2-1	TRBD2	CASSGLAPYNEQFF	TGCGCCAGCTCGGGACTAGCCCCCTACAATGAGCAGTTCTTC
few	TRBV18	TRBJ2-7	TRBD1	CASTPGQGDEQYF	TGTGCCAGCACACCGGGACAGGGCGACGAGCAGTACTTC
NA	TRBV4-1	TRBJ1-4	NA	CASSQDDHGAGEKLFF	TGCGCCAGCAGCCAAGACGATCACGGGGCGGGGGAAAAACTGTTTTTT
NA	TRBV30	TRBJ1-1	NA	CAWSVSGGAAFF	TGTGCCTGGAGTGTTTCGGGGGGCGCGGCTTTCTTT
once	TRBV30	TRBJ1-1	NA	CAWSRSLEAFF	TGTGCCTGGAGTCGGTCCCTTGAAGCTTTCTTT
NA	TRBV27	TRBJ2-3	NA	CASSARSVARTSTDTQYF	TGTGCCAGCAGTGCTCGAAGTGTAGCGAGGACTAGCACAGATACGCAGTATTTT
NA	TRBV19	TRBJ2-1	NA	CASSQLPGSSSYNEQFF	TGTGCCAGTAGCCAACTTCCAGGATCCAGCTCCTACAATGAGCAGTTCTTC
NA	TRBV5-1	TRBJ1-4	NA	CASSWKGGRGEKLFF	TGCGCCAGCAGCTGGAAGGGGGGGCGAGGTGAAAAACTGTTTTTT
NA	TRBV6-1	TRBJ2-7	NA	CASSGLREVHEQYF	TGTGCCAGCAGTGGACTGAGGGAGGTCCACGAGCAGTACTTC
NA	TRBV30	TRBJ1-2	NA	CAWRGGDYGYTF	TGTGCCTGGCGGGGAGGGGACTATGGCTACACCTTC
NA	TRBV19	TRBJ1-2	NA	CASAEGRPSYGYTF	TGTGCCAGTGCCGAGGGAAGGCCAAGCTATGGCTACACCTTC